This T cell receptor (beta chain) was obtained from a study of siplizumab effects on memory and regulatory T cells. Study-level points and caveats: Naive T cells, seemingly more diverse than memory cells, seemed major alloresponse contributors. Roughly 75-95% of proliferating clones (CD4+ or CD8+) could not be assigned a naive or memory phenotype. With siplizumab, Treg-derived clones averaged around 70% of mappable alloreactive CD4+ clones, versus 26.9% in controls.

Assaying covered roughly 92,000 TCR templates per sample. TCRdb's copy holds only in-frame clones and misses some; the assay was immunoSEQ multiplex PCR. Among 85,000 to 90,000 clones, 75% to 90% were seen once, and the ten largest hold roughly 14%. As concerns this clone: Its antigen remains unknown.

This sequence was found in a human donor in good health. Sequenced material: CD4+ T cells sorted from blood.

The CDR3 DNA is TGTGCCAGCAGCGCAACCCGCCTTAGCGGGAGGGCCCATGAGCAGTTCTTC. This sequence encodes CASSATRLSGRAHEQFF. This chain connects TRBV7-3 to TRBJ2-1; 11 bases are a match to TRBD2. Unmatched junction bases numbered 14, after V lost 5 bases and J lost 8 bases. Germline V gene data show CDR1 as SGHTA and CDR2 as FQGTGA. The CDR3 spans 17 residues.